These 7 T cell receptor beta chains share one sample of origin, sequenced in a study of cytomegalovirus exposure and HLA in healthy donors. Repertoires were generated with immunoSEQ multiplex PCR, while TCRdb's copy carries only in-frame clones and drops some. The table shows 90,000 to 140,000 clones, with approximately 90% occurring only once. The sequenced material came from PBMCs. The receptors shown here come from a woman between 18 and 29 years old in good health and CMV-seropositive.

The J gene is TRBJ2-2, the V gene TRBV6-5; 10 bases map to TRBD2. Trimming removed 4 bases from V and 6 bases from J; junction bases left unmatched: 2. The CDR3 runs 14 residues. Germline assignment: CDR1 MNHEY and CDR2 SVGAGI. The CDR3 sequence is CASSFSGGAGELFF. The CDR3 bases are TGTGCCAGCAGTTTCAGCGGGGGGGCCGGGGAGCTGTTTTTT.

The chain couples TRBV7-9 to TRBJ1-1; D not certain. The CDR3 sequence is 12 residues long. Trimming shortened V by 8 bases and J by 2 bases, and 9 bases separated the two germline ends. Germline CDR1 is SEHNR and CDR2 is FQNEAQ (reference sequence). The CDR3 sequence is CASSRPNTEAFF. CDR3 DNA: TGTGCCAGCTCCAGGCCAAACACTGAAGCTTTCTTT.

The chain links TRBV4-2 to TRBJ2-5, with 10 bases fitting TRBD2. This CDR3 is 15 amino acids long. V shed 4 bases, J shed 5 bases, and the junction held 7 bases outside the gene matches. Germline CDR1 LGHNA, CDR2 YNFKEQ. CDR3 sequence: CASSPLAGGRETQYF. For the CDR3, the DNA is TGTGCCAGCAGCCCGTTAGCGGGAGGAAGGGAGACCCAGTACTTC.

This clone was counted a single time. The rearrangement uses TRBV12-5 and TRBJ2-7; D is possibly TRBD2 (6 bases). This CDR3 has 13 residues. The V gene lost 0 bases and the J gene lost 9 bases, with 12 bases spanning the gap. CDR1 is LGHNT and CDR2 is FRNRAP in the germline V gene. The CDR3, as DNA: TGTGCTAGTGGTTTGGTCCCGACCGGGGGGCAGTACTTC. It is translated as CASGLVPTGGQYF.

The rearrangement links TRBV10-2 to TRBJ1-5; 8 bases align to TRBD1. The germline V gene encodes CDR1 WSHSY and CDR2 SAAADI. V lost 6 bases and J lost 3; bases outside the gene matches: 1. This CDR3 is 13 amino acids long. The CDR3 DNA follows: TGCGCCAGCAGGCAGGGGGCCAATCAGCCCCAGCATTTT. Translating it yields CASRQGANQPQHF.

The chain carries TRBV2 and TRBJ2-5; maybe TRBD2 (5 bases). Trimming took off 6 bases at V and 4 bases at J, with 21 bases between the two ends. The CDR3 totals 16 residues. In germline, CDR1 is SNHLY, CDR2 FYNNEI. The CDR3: CASSTLSGGLRETQYF. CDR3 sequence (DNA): TGTGCCAGCAGCACACTCTCGGGTGGACTCCGAGAGACCCAGTACTTC.

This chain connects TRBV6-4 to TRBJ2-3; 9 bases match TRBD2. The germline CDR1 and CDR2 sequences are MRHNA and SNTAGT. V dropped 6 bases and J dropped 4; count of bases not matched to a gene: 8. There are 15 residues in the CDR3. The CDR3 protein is CASSVFSGGADTQYF. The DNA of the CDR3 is TGTGCCAGCAGCGTCTTTAGCGGGGGCGCAGATACGCAGTATTTT.